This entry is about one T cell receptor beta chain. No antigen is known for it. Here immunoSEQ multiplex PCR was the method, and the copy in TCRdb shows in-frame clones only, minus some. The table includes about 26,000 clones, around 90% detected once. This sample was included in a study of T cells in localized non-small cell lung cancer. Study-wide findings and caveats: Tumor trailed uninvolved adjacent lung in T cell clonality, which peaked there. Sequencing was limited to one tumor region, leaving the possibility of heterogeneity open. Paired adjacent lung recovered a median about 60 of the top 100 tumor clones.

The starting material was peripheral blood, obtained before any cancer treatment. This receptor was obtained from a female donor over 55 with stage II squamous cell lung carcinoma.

CDR3 DNA: TGTGCCTGGAGTGGGGGGAGTGGCTATGGCTACACCTTC. Protein: CAWSGGSGYGYTF. The chain recombines TRBV30 with TRBJ1-2, with D possibly being TRBD1 (5 bases). V lost 1 base and J lost 4, with 10 bases in between. Per germline, CDR1 GTSNPN and CDR2 SVGIG (reference sequence). The CDR3 length is 13 residues.